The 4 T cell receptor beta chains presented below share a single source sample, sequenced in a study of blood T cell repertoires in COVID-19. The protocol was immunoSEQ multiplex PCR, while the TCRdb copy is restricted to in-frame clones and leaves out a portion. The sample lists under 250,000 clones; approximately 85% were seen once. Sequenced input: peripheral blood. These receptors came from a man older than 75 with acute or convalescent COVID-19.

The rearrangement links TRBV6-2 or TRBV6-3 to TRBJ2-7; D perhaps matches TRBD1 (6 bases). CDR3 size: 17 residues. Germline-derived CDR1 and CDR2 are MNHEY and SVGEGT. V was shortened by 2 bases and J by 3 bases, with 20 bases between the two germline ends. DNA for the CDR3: TGTGCCAGCAGTTACCCTACCGGTCCCGGGACACTCTACGAGCAGTACTTC. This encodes CASSYPTGPGTLYEQYF.

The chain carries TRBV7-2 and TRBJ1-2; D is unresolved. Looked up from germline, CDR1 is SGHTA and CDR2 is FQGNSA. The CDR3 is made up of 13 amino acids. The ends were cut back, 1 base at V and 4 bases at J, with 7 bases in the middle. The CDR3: CASSLDMAYGYTF. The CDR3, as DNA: TGTGCCAGCAGCTTAGACATGGCCTATGGCTACACCTTC.

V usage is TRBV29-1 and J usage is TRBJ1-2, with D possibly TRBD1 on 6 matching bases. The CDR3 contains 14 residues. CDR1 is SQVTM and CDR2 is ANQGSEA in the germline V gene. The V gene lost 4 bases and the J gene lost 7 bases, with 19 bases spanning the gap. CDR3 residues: CSVVGVAGAGGYTF. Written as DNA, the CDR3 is TGCAGCGTTGTGGGGGTTGCGGGGGCGGGTGGCTACACCTTC.

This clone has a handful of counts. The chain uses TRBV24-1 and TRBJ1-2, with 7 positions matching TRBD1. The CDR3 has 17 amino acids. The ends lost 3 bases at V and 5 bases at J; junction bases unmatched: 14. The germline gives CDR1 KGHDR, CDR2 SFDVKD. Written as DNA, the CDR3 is TGTGCCACCAGTGATCCCCGGGACAGTCACGAGGGGTATGGCTACACCTTC. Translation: CATSDPRDSHEGYGYTF.